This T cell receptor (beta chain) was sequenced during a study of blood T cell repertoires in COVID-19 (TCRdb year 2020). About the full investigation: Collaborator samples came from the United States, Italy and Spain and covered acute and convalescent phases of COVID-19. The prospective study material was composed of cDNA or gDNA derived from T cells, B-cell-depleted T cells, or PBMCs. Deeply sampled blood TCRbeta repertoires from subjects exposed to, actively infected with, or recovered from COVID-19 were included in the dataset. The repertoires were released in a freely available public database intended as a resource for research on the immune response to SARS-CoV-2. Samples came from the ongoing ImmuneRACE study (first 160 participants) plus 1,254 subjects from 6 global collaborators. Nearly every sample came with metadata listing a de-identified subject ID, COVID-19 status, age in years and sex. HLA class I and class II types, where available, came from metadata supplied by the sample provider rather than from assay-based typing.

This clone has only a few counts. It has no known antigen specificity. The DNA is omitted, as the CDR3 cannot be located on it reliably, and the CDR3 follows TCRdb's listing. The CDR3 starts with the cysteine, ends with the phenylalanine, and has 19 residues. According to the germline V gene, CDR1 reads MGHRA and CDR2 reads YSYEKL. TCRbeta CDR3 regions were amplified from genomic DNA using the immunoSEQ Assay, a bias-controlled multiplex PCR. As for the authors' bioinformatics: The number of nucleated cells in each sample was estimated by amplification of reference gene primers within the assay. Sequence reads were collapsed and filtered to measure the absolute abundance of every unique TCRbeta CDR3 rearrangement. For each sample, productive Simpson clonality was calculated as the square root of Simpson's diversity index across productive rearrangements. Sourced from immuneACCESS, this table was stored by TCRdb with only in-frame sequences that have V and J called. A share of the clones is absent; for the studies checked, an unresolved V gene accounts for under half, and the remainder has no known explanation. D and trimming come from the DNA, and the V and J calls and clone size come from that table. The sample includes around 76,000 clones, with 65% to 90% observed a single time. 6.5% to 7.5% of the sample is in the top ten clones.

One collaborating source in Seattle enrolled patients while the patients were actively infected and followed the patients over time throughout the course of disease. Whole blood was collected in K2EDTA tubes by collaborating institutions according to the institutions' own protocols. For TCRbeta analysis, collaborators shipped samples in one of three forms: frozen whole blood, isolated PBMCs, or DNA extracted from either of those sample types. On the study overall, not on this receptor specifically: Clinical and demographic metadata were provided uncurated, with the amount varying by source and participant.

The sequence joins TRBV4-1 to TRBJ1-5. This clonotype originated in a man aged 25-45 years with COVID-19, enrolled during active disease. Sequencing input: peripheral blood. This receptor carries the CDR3 CASSQEKPVGPGNNQPQHF.